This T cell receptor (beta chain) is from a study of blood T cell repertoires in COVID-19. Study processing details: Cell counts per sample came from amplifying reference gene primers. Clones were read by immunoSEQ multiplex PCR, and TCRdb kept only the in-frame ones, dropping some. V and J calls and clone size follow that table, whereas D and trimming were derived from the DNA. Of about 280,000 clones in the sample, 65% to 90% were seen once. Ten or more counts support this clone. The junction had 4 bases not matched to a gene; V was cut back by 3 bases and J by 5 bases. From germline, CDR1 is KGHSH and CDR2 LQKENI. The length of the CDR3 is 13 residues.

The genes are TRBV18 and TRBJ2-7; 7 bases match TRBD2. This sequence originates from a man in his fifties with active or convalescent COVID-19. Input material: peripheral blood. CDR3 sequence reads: CASSPASGNEQYF. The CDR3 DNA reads TGTGCCAGCTCACCGGCCAGCGGGAACGAGCAGTACTTC.